Sequencing of this TCR beta chain was carried out in a study of T cells in Graves' hyperthyroidism and ophthalmopathy. Study findings and constraints: Through a model of 13 V-J features, ophthalmopathy was separated from stable hyperthyroidism.

Exclusion of patients followed from uncontrolled infection, other autoimmune disease, pregnancy or lactation. Diagnostic assessment was based on clinical symptoms, serum thyroxine and TRAb, thyroid ultrasound and orbital computed tomography. RNA transcripts were the template for amplifying TCR beta CDR3 regions. TCR CDR3 regions were first amplified by RT-PCR with HTBI primers. TCRdb independently ran MiXCR on the multiplex PCR reads; one entry per CDR3 protein. Of about 700,000 distinct CDR3 sequences listed, roughly 15% are singletons. The CDR3 runs to 15 residues. V was shortened by 6 bases and J by 1 base, with 16 bases between the two germline ends. This clonotype was counted ten times or more. The antigen is undetermined.

Sequenced: blood. The chain joins TRBV12-3 or TRBV12-4 to TRBJ2-7; maybe TRBD1 (5 bases). The clonotype was recovered from a woman younger than 35 with Graves' hyperthyroidism. The CDR3 region has the DNA TGTGCCAGCAGCCTAACCGACAGACCGTCCTACGAGCAGTACTTC. As protein: CASSLTDRPSYEQYF.